Presented here are 24 T cell receptor beta chains from one specimen sequenced in a study of glioma-infiltrating T cells. Using RNA template, CDR3s of TCR alpha and beta were amplified with iRepertoire arm-PCR. One entry per CDR3 protein results from TCRdb running MiXCR on the multiplex PCR reads. The repertoire holds a few hundred thousand distinct CDR3 sequences, with around 38% as singletons. Sequenced input: glioma tissue, nonneoplastic brain tissue, or PBMCs (not recorded which). The receptors come from a human donor with low-grade glioma or glioblastoma, undergoing nonglioma brain surgery, or in good health (not recorded which).

As concerns this clonotype: This may be a read error, as it is one base from a much larger clone. The chain links TRBV4-1 to TRBJ2-7; TRBD2 agrees at 9 bases. This CDR3 region has 15 residues. The germline V gene encodes CDR1 MGHRA and CDR2 YSYEKL. The CDR3 sequence is CASSPISGSSYGQYF. In DNA form, the CDR3 reads TGCGCCAGCAGCCCAATTAGCGGGAGCTCCTACGGGCAGTACTTC.

Remarks on this clonotype: The junction and the germline gene differ at one end; a read error may be behind it. The chain employs TRBV28 and TRBJ2-7; no firm D call. The CDR3 consists of 15 residues. Germline CDR1 is MDHEN and CDR2 is SYDVKM. The CDR3 nucleotides are TGTGCCTGCAGCTTAGGAGTGGGGTCTTACTACGCGCAGTACTTC. This codes for CACSLGVGSYYAQYF. Full variable domain (missing parts from reference TRBV28 and TRBJ2-7): DVKVTQSSRYLVKRTGEKVFLECVQDMDHENMFWYRQDPGLGLRLIYFSYDVKMKEKGDIPEGYSVSREKKERFSLILESASTNQTSMYLCACSLGVGSYYAQYFGPGTRLTVT.

V is TRBV4-2 and J is TRBJ2-3; 9 bases map to TRBD1. The CDR3 sequence is 16 residues long. J lost 0 bases, V lost 2 bases, and 3 bases had no gene match. Germline V CDR1 and CDR2: LGHNA, YNFKEQ. The CDR3 DNA follows: TGTGCCAGCAGCCAATTGGACAGGGGAAGCACAGATACGCAGTATTTT. Its protein is CASSQLDRGSTDTQYF.

Ten or more counts support this clonotype. The chain joins TRBV15 to TRBJ2-3; the D call may be TRBD1 or TRBD2 (5 bases each). CDR3 length equals 15 residues. The V and J ends lost 5 bases and 0 bases respectively, with 12 bases between them. Germline V gene lookup returns CDR1 LNHNV and CDR2 YYDKDF (reference sequence). The CDR3 region has the DNA TGTGCCACCAGCCCGGGACCATTGAGCACAGATACGCAGTATTTT. The encoded protein is CATSPGPLSTDTQYF.

As regards this clonotype: Germline and junction disagree at one end, which may indicate a read error. The chain couples TRBV7-9 to TRBJ1-2; 9 bases fit TRBD1. The germline V gene encodes CDR1 SEHNR and CDR2 FQNEAQ (reference sequence). The CDR3 length is 14 residues. The CDR3 spells CASSSQGANYDYTF. CDR3 nucleotides: TGTGCCAGCAGCTCACAGGGGGCTAACTATGACTACACCTTC.

This clonotype was picked up a small number of times. CDR3 sequence: CASSDLRGTLSYNEQFF. CDR3 DNA: TGTGCCAGCTCGGACCTTAGAGGGACGCTCTCCTACAATGAGCAGTTCTTC. The V call is TRBV28, the J call TRBJ2-1; D is possibly TRBD1 or TRBD2 (5 bases each). Between the trimmed V and J ends, which lost 8 bases and 0 bases, there was a span of 20 bases. This CDR3 comprises 17 residues. Germline V gene data show CDR1 as MDHEN and CDR2 as SYDVKM.

This clonotype was seen a few times. V usage is TRBV7-9 and J usage is TRBJ2-3; D is undetermined. Trimming stripped 6 bases from V and 9 bases from J, with 1 base between. Germline CDR1 reads SEHNR; CDR2 reads FQNEAQ (reference sequence). This CDR3 spans 8 amino acids. The CDR3 is CASRTQYF. The CDR3 DNA reads as TGTGCCAGCAGAACGCAGTATTTT.

The rearrangement joins TRBV2 to TRBJ2-7; 11 nucleotides agree with TRBD2. In germline, CDR1 is SNHLY, CDR2 FYNNEI. J gave up 4 bases and V 10 bases, and 6 bases lay outside the gene matches. CDR3 length equals 13 residues. CDR3 in amino acids: CATQTSGMYEQYF. CDR3 sequence (DNA): TGTGCCACCCAGACTAGCGGGATGTACGAGCAGTACTTC. The full variable domain, its missing parts supplied by reference TRBV2 and TRBJ2-7, is EPEVTQTPSHQVTQMGQEVILRCVPISNHLYFYWYRQILGQKVEFLVSFYNNEISEKSEIFDDQFSVERPDGSNFTLKIRSTKLEDSAMYFCATQTSGMYEQYFGPGTRLTVT.

As to this clonotype: Given a much more abundant clone one base away, this may be a read error. The V call is TRBV7-2, the J call TRBJ1-1; 7 positions agree with TRBD1. Germline CDR1 reads SGHTA; CDR2 reads FQGNSA. With 2 bases clipped from V and 4 bases from J, the junction kept 4 bases outside the gene matches. The length of the CDR3 is 14 residues. The CDR3 is CASSLTRGPTEAFF. CDR3 sequence (DNA): TGTGCCAGCAGCTTAACTAGGGGGCCCACTGAAGCTTTCTTT.

This clonotype was found a few times. Here the CDR3 reads CSAPRGGAPGDEQFF. The CDR3 DNA reads as TGCAGTGCCCCGAGGGGGGGGGCCCCAGGGGATGAGCAGTTCTTC. The chain carries TRBV20-1 and TRBJ2-1; possible D gene TRBD2, 7 bases. V was trimmed by 6 bases and J by 8 bases, leaving 23 bases between them. The length of the CDR3 is 15 residues. Germline V gives CDR1 DFQATT, CDR2 SNEGSKA (reference sequence).

For this clonotype: A much larger clone sits a single nucleotide away, making a read error possible. The V call is TRBV6-6, the J call TRBJ1-1; D unresolved. The length of the CDR3 is 14 residues. CDR1 is MNHNY and CDR2 is SVGAGI in the germline V gene (reference sequence). The DNA for the CDR3 is TGTGCCGGCAGTTACTCATACCTGGCCACTGAAGCTTTCTTT. The encoded protein is CAGSYSYLATEAFF.

This chain joins TRBV19 and TRBJ1-3, with D possibly TRBD1 on 6 matching bases. The CDR3 is 19 amino acids. V lost 3 bases to trimming and J lost 3 bases, with 24 bases between them. CDR1 and CDR2 from the germline V gene are LNHDA and SQIVND (reference sequence). CDR3 in DNA: TGTGCCAGTAGTATCCCCCCCGGGGGGGGGCGCTCTGTTGGAAACACCATATATTTT. Amino acids: CASSIPPGGGRSVGNTIYF.

For this clonotype: A single base separates this from a much larger clone, so it may be a read error. This chain joins TRBV28 and TRBJ1-2; D gene uncertain. CDR1 and CDR2 from the germline V gene are MDHEN and SYDVKM. The CDR3 runs 13 residues. The chain's CDR3 is CASKSLYPYVYTF. CDR3 sequence (DNA): TGTGCCAGCAAGTCATTGTATCCGTATGTCTACACCTTC.

In this sample, this clonotype turned up a few times. The chain has TRBV14 and TRBJ2-1; 8 bases map to TRBD2. The V gene end was trimmed by 3 bases and the J gene end by 5 bases; junction bases not matched to a gene: 6. The germline V gene encodes CDR1 SGHDN and CDR2 FVKESK. The CDR3 is 15 residues long. The CDR3 nucleotides read TGTGCCAGCAGCCATAAGGTAGCGGGGAACAATGAGCAGTTCTTC. Protein sequence: CASSHKVAGNNEQFF.

Only a few counts were recorded for this clonotype. The V call is TRBV19, the J call TRBJ1-2; no clear D gene. The V gene's germline CDR1 is LNHDA and CDR2 SQIVND (reference sequence). The V end lost 4 bases, the J end lost 3 bases, and 9 bases lay between the germline ends. The CDR3 is 13 residues long. CDR3 loop: CASSTPDYYGYTF. Here the CDR3 DNA reads TGTGCCAGTAGTACCCCGGACTACTATGGCTACACCTTC.

V gene TRBV7-9 combines with J gene TRBJ1-1; 9 bases agree with TRBD1. Germline-derived CDR1 and CDR2 are SEHNR and FQNEAQ (reference sequence). V was clipped by 4 bases and J by 3 bases; unmatched bases: 6. The CDR3 covers 15 residues. The CDR3 loop is CASSYRTGVDTEAFF. The CDR3 DNA reads TGTGCCAGCAGCTATCGGACAGGGGTGGACACTGAAGCTTTCTTT.

V usage is TRBV7-2 and J usage is TRBJ2-3; D is undetermined. V gave up 1 base and J gave up 3 bases, with 5 bases separating them. This CDR3 comprises 13 residues. Germline loops: CDR1 SGHTA, CDR2 FQGNSA. The CDR3 here is CASSLEKTDTQYF. In DNA, the CDR3 is TGTGCCAGCAGCTTAGAAAAAACAGATACGCAGTATTTT.

This sequence joins TRBV7-2 and TRBJ2-1; D is undetermined. Trimming took off 5 bases at V and 7 bases at J, with 18 bases between the two ends. The germline gives CDR1 SGHTA, CDR2 FQGNSA. This CDR3 region has 15 residues. CDR3 in amino acids: CASSSANRARNEQFF. The CDR3 coding sequence is TGTGCCAGCAGCAGCGCTAACCGGGCCCGGAATGAGCAGTTCTTC.

Turning to this clonotype: Relative to the germline gene, one junction end is altered; a read error may explain this. The chain couples TRBV4-2 to TRBJ2-3; D is ambiguous. Germline V lookup: CDR1 LGHNA, CDR2 YNFKEQ. The CDR3 is 13 amino acids. The CDR3 here is CASSQDSTDMQYF. The CDR3 region has the DNA TGTGCCAGCAGCCAAGATAGCACGGATATGCAGTATTTT.

This clonotype was observed a few times. This chain connects TRBV18 to TRBJ2-7, with D unresolved. The length of the CDR3 is 15 residues. The germline V and J ends were trimmed by 0 bases and 2 bases, with 11 bases remaining between them. Germline assignment: CDR1 KGHSH and CDR2 LQKENI. The CDR3 DNA reads as TGTGCCAGCTCACCACCGGTCTCGGGCACCTACGAGCAGTACTTC. This sequence encodes CASSPPVSGTYEQYF.

In the case of this clonotype: The junction departs from germline at one end; a sequencing error may be responsible. V and J are TRBV7-3 and TRBJ1-6; D call uncertain. This CDR3 has 14 amino acids. Germline lookup yields CDR1 SGHTA and CDR2 FQGTGA. The CDR3 nucleotides are TGTGCCAGCAGCTCCGGCCGTGTCGGTTCAGCCCTCCACTTT. Translation: CASSSGRVGSALHF.

A remark on this clonotype: A read error may be the cause here, since a much bigger clone is one base away. The rearrangement links TRBV5-1 to TRBJ2-1; D is undetermined. Trimming took off 6 bases at V and 0 bases at J, with 22 bases between the two ends. Germline lookup yields CDR1 SGHRS and CDR2 YFSETQ. This CDR3 is built from 18 residues. The CDR3 DNA reads TGCGCCAGCACCCATACGGCCCAAAATCGAAGCTCCTACAATGAGCAGTTCTTC. It codes for CASTHTAQNRSSYNEQFF.

This clonotype occurred many times. V usage is TRBV25-1 and J usage is TRBJ1-5; D possibly corresponds to TRBD1 (5 bases). The CDR3 runs 12 residues. V was pared by 6 bases and J by 7 bases, with 10 bases between. The germline CDR1 and CDR2 sequences are MGHDK and SYGVNS. CDR3 bases: TGTGCCAGCAGCTTAGGGGACCAGCCCCAGCATTTT. This gives the protein CASSLGDQPQHF.

The table lists this clonotype with many counts. The V gene is TRBV6-1, the J gene TRBJ1-2; tentative D call: TRBD1 (5 bases). Germline V gives CDR1 MNHNS, CDR2 SASEGT. This CDR3 contains 14 residues. V was pared by 5 bases and J by 8 bases, with 18 bases between. The CDR3 DNA follows: TGTGCCAGCAGTTCCTCGTGGGGGTTTTACGGCTACACCTTC. It translates to CASSSSWGFYGYTF.